A single T cell receptor beta chain is shown here with its context. Its antigen is still unknown. The source of the sample is a study of T cell responses to AZD1222 COVID-19 vaccine. General study results and limits: Only six or seven AZD1222 recipients tested seropositive at baseline. Repertoire sampling happened only post peak T cell response.

TCRdb keeps only in-frame clones here, not all; method: immunoSEQ multiplex PCR. This table has fewer than 200,000 clones, around nine tenths appearing once. Whether given at about 4 or about 12 weeks, second doses were pooled. The J segment lost 6 bases and the V segment lost 4 bases, leaving 7 bases of the junction unmatched. The germline V gene encodes CDR1 SGHVS and CDR2 FNYEAQ. The CDR3 totals 15 residues. Sequencing was performed on peripheral blood, taken 28 days after the second AZD1222 dose. The source of this sequence is an adult who received the AZD1222 COVID-19 vaccine. The chain couples TRBV7-6 to TRBJ2-2; 8 positions agree with TRBD1. DNA of the CDR3: TGTGCCAGCAGCTCCAACAGGGGGTCAGCCGGGGAGCTGTTTTTT. Translated: CASSSNRGSAGELFF.